One sample yielded the 11 T cell receptor beta chains listed below, sequenced in a study of blood T cell repertoires in COVID-19. Produced via immunoSEQ multiplex PCR; TCRdb's table is partial and in-frame only. Of some 97,000 clones in the sample, 80% to 95% were seen once. Sequenced material: peripheral blood. Receptors were obtained from a man in his 60s with acute or convalescent COVID-19.

V usage is TRBV7-9 and J usage is TRBJ1-3, with a possible D match to TRBD1 (5 bases). V lost 1 base and J 4 bases, leaving 8 bases between the germline ends. Germline V gives CDR1 SEHNR, CDR2 FQNEAQ (reference sequence). This CDR3 contains 14 residues. CDR3 in DNA: TGTGCCAGCAGCTTAGTCAGGGTCGGAAACACCATATATTTT. As protein: CASSLVRVGNTIYF.

The chain combines TRBV18 with TRBJ2-2; D may be TRBD1 (5 bases). Trimming left V 3 bases short and J 1 base short, with 9 bases between. CDR3 size: 15 residues. Germline CDR1 is KGHSH and CDR2 is LQKENI. In DNA form, the CDR3 reads TGTGCCAGCTCACCCTCACAGGTGAACACCGGGGAGCTGTTTTTT. This translates into CASSPSQVNTGELFF.

The chain couples TRBV13 to TRBJ1-2; 12 positions agree with TRBD1. The length of the CDR3 is 17 residues. The ends lost 0 bases at V and 8 bases at J; junction bases unmatched: 10. CDR1 is PRHDT and CDR2 is FYEKMQ in the germline V gene (reference sequence). The CDR3 region has the DNA TGTGCCAGCAGCTTAGGCCGGGGACAGGGGGCCGGGACGGGCTACACCTTC. Protein product: CASSLGRGQGAGTGYTF. Using reference TRBV13 and TRBJ1-2 for the parts outside the CDR3, the full variable domain is AAGVIQSPRHLIKEKRETATLKCYPIPRHDTVYWYQQGPGQDPQFLISFYEKMQSDKGSIPDRFSAQQFSDYHSELNMSSLELGDSALYFCASSLGRGQGAGTGYTFGSGTRLTVV.

There are a few counts of this clone. The rearrangement uses TRBV3-1 (or the pseudogene TRBV3-2) and TRBJ2-5; D is possibly TRBD2 (5 bases). Trimming took off 8 bases at V and 2 bases at J, with 12 bases between the two ends. Germline-derived CDR1 and CDR2 are LGHDT and YNNKEL (reference sequence). There are 13 residues in the CDR3. CDR3 sequence: CASSLGLQETQYF. As DNA, the CDR3 is TGTGCCAGCTCACTAGGGTTACAAGAGACCCAGTACTTC.

CDR3 DNA: TGTGCCAGCAGCGGGGGACAGTATAGCAATCAGCCCCAGCATTTT. Residues: CASSGGQYSNQPQHF. This chain uses TRBV7-9 with TRBJ1-5, with 7 bases aligning to TRBD1. The CDR3 has 15 residues. With V trimmed by 5 bases and J by 0 bases, 4 bases remained unmatched. Germline CDR1 reads SEHNR; CDR2 reads FQNEAQ (reference sequence).

The genes are TRBV21-1 and TRBJ2-7; TRBD2 is the table's D call, not checked against the DNA. TRBV21-1 is designated a pseudogene. CDR3 size: 16 residues. CDR3 in amino acids: CASIGYGDCVDYEQYF. The CDR3 region has the DNA TGTGCCAGCATTGGATATGGGGACTGCGTGGACTACGAGCAGTACTTC.

The rearrangement joins TRBV3-1 (or the pseudogene TRBV3-2) to TRBJ1-4, with D unresolved. The CDR3 has 17 amino acids. Germline lookup yields CDR1 LGHDT and CDR2 YNNKEL (reference sequence). Trimming removed 0 bases from V and 0 bases from J, with 11 bases in between. CDR3 protein: CASSQDTSTATNEKLFF. In DNA form, the CDR3 reads TGTGCCAGCAGCCAAGACACAAGTACAGCAACTAATGAAAAACTGTTTTTT.

The CDR3 nucleotides are TGTGCCAGCAGTCTCGCCCGGGACTTCTACGAGCAGTACTTC. Translating it yields CASSLARDFYEQYF. The chain recombines TRBV27 with TRBJ2-7, with D perhaps TRBD2 (6 bases). There are 14 residues in the CDR3. V shed 5 bases and J shed 3 bases, with 14 bases lying between them. From germline, CDR1 is MNHEY and CDR2 SMNVEV (reference sequence).

The rearrangement joins TRBV6-1 to TRBJ1-2, with D unresolved. Germline V gene data show CDR1 as MNHNS and CDR2 as SASEGT. The germline V and J ends were trimmed by 0 bases and 3 bases, with 8 bases remaining between them. The CDR3 contains 14 residues. CDR3 protein: CASSEASGDYGYTF. CDR3 DNA sequence: TGTGCCAGCAGTGAAGCAAGCGGGGACTATGGCTACACCTTC.

This sequence joins TRBV6-6 and TRBJ2-2; 8 positions match TRBD2. The CDR3 covers 14 residues. After removal of 11 bases from V and 9 bases from J, the junction contained 14 bases not matched to a gene. Germline CDR1 MNHNY, CDR2 SVGAGI (reference sequence). The CDR3 DNA reads TGTGCCGGGGCCGGGGGGGCGACAGAAAGGGAGCTGTTTTTT. The encoded protein is CAGAGGATERELFF.

The chain links TRBV20-1 to TRBJ2-1, with D tentatively TRBD2 (6 bases). The V gene's germline CDR1 is DFQATT and CDR2 SNEGSKA (reference sequence). This CDR3 contains 11 residues. The CDR3 DNA is TGCAGCCTCGGGACTCTCAATGAGCAGTTCTTC. This encodes CSLGTLNEQFF.